The source of this TCR beta chain is a study of identifying expanded T cells in peripheral blood (dated by TCRdb to between 2019 and 2020). General notes on the study: Separate aliquots of the same genomic DNA pool were sequenced to produce technical replicates, and four replicates were compared in pairs.

Findings and caveats that apply to the study as a whole: In all healthy donors, the variance in clone template counts between samples taken roughly 14 days apart rose significantly as total template count increased. The binomial model flagged approximately 1.2 differentially abundant clones between technical replicates, compared with around 15 over around two weeks and about 20 over about 4 weeks. The beta-binomial model significantly reduced the number of clones called differentially abundant and the false-positive rate across all healthy-donor time intervals. The authors expected that over much longer intervals, such as months to years, biological variance in healthy repertoires might increase even further.

TCRbeta CDR3 regions were profiled with the immunoSEQ Assay using bias-controlled multiplex PCR amplification of genomic DNA. The source study handled its data this way. The absolute abundance of each unique TCRbeta CDR3 region was quantified after sequences were collapsed and filtered. Differential abundance was tested with a binomial (Fisher-equivalent) model and with a beta-binomial model adding time-dependent variance fitted from healthy donors. Clones with fewer than 5 combined templates were removed, and a clone was called differentially abundant if the clone's Benjamini-Hochberg FDR was below 0.01. The form v = (b*log(k)+a)^2 was used to model beta-binomial variance as a function of total template count across the two samples. TCRdb provides this immuneACCESS table in a form limited to in-frame rearrangements. Some clones are lacking; in checked studies, under half of them reflect an unresolved V gene, and why the rest are absent is not known. The V and J calls and clone size were taken over from that table, and D and trimming were inferred from the DNA. Present in this sample are around 60,000 clones, approximately 80% of which were seen just once. The ten top clones hold roughly 19% of the sample.

No immune events, such as infections, were documented for the healthy donors during the collection period. Healthy-donor blood repertoires served as a training cohort to calibrate time-dependent variance in a beta-binomial model of T-cell clone differential abundance. The training cohort included around 10 healthy donors, of whom 3 were female and 7 were male. An age range of about 29 to 70 years, with an average of about 45 years, was recorded for the donors. Obtained from a commercial supplier, whole blood was collected from each healthy donor at three time points set two weeks apart. Genomic DNA was extracted from unsorted whole blood for immunosequencing. The junction shows trimming of 5 bases on V and 6 bases on J, and the gene matches do not reach 10 bases of it. CDR1 GTSNPN and CDR2 SVGIG are derived from the germline V gene (reference sequence). Including the terminal cysteine and phenylalanine, the CDR3 comprises 14 residues. Only CDR3 DNA remains: 42 bases, in frame from the first base.

Turning to this clone: The target of this receptor is not known. The record has no base qualities; no much larger clone is one base away.

Sequencing was done on a sample of blood. The chain joins TRBV30 to TRBJ1-2, and TRBD1 matches 9 of the central bases. This receptor was taken from a person aged 18-70 years in good health. The nucleotide sequence reads as follows: TGTGCCTGGGAGAACAGGGGGCGAAAGAATGGCTACACCTTC. It specifies CAWENRGRKNGYTF.